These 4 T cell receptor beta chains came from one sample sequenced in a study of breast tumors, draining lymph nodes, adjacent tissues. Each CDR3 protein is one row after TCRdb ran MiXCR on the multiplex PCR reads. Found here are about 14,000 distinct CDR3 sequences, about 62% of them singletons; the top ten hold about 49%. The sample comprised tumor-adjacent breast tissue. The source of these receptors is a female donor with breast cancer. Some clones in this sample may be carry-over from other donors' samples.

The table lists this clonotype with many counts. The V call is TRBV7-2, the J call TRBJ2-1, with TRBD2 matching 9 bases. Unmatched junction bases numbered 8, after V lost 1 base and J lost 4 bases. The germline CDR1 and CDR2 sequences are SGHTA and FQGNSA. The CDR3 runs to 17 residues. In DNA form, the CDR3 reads TGTGCCAGCAGCTTAGATCGGGGCACTAGCGGGTACAATGAGCAGTTCTTC. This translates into CASSLDRGTSGYNEQFF. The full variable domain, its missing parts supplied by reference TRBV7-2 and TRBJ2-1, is GAGVSQSPSNKVTEKGKDVELRCDPISGHTALYWYRQSLGQGLEFLIYFQGNSAPDKSGLPSDRFSAERTGGSVSTLTIQRTQQEDSAVYLCASSLDRGTSGYNEQFFGPGTRLTVL.

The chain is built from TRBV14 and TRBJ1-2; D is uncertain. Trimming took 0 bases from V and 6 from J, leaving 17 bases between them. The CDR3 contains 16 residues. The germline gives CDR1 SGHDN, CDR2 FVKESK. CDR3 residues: CASSQEVERMRDGYTF. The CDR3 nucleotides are TGTGCCAGCAGCCAAGAAGTGGAGAGGATGAGAGATGGCTACACCTTC. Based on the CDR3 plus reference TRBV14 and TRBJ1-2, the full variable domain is EAGVTQFPSHSVIEKGQTVTLRCDPISGHDNLYWYRRVMGKEIKFLLHFVKESKQDESGMPNNRFLAERTGGTYSTLKVQPAELEDSGVYFCASSQEVERMRDGYTFGSGTRLTVV.

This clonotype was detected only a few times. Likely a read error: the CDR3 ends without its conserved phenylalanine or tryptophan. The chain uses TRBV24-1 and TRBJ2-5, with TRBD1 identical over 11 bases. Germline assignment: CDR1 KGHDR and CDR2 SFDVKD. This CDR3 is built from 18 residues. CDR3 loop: CAASGLGQGAVGQETQYL. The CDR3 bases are TGTGCCGCCAGTGGCCTAGGACAGGGGGCGGTTGGCCAAGAGACCCAGTACCTC.

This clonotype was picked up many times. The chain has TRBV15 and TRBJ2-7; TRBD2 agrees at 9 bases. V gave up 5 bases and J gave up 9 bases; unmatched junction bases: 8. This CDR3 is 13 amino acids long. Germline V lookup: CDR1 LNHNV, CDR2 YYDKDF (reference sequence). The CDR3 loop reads CATSSFGGGGQYF. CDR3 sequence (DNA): TGTGCCACCAGCTCCTTTGGCGGGGGGGGGCAGTACTTC.